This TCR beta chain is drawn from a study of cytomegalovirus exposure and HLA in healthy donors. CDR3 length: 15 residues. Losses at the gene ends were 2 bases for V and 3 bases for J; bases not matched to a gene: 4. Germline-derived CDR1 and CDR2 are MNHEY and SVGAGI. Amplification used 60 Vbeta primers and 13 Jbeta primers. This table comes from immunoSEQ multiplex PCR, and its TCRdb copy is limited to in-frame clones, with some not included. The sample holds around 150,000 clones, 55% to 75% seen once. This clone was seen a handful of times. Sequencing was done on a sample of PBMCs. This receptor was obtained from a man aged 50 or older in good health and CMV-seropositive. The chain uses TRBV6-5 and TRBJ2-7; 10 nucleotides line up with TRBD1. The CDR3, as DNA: TGTGCCAGCAGTTACCAGGGGACAGGGGTCTACGAGCAGTACTTC. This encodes CASSYQGTGVYEQYF.